This T cell receptor (beta chain) was recovered during a study of T cells in Graves' hyperthyroidism and ophthalmopathy. Background on the study: Peripheral blood draws took place at initial diagnosis, ahead of any treatment. Study results and limitations: The model's output predicted ophthalmopathy at a median of around 7 months prior to onset.

The CDR3 loop spans 14 amino acids. CDR1 SGDLS and CDR2 YYNGEE come from the germline V gene. V lost 4 bases, J lost 8 bases, and 9 bases stayed unmatched. This clonotype was observed at least ten times. Antigen: not known. RNA transcripts were the template for amplifying TCR beta CDR3 regions. TCR CDR3 underwent first-round RT-PCR with the HTBI primer set. Via MiXCR, TCRdb re-called the multiplex PCR reads, giving one row per CDR3 protein. The sample holds 250,000 to 300,000 distinct CDR3 sequences, roughly 15% seen once. The study left out patients who had uncontrolled infection, other autoimmune disease, pregnancy or lactation. Out of more than 8 ml of fresh peripheral blood came the PBMCs.

The receptor was derived from a woman between 40 and 55 years old with Graves' hyperthyroidism that later progressed to Graves' ophthalmopathy. The material sequenced was blood. This chain joins TRBV9 and TRBJ2-1; TRBD2 agrees at 7 bases. The CDR3 protein is CASSPREGGYEQFF. CDR3 in DNA: TGTGCCAGCAGCCCGCGAGAGGGAGGGTATGAGCAGTTCTTC.